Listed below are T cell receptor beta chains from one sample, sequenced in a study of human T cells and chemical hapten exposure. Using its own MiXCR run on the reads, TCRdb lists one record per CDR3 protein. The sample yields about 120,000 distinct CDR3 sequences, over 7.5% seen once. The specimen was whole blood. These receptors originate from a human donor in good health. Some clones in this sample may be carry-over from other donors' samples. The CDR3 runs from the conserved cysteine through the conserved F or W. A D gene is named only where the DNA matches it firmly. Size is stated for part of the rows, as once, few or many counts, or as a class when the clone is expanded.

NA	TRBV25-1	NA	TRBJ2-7	TGTGCCAGCAGTGAATATGGGGGGCACTACGAGCAGTACTTC	CASSEYGGHYEQYF
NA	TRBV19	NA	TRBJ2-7	TGTGCCAGTAGTACTAGACAGGACTCCTCCTACGAGCAGTACTTC	CASSTRQDSSYEQYF
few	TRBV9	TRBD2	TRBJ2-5	TGTGCCAGCAGCGCCACTAGCGGGACGTACCAAGAGACCCAGTACTTC	CASSATSGTYQETQYF
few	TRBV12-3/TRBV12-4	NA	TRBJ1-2	TGTGCCAGCAGTTACGGGGGTAACTATGGCTACACCTTC	CASSYGGNYGYTF
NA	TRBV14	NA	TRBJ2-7	TGTGCCAGCAGCGTACAGGTGGCCGAGCAGTACTTC	CASSVQVAEQYF
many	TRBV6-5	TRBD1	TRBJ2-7	TGTGCCAGCAGTTACCTCGGACAGGCCTCCTACGAGCAGTACTTC	CASSYLGQASYEQYF
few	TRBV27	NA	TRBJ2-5	TGTGCCAGTTGGAGGCAGCCCCAAGAGACCCAGTACTTC	CASWRQPQETQYF
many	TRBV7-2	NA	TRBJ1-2	TGTGCCAGCAGCAAAAGGGCAGGGGTTAACTATGGCTACACCTTC	CASSKRAGVNYGYTF
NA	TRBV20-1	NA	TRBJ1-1	TGCAGTGCTAGAGGTCCCGGGGGCACTGAAGCTTTCTTT	CSARGPGGTEAFF
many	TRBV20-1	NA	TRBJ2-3	TGCAGTGCTACTCTTAGTCGTACAGATACGCAGTATTTT	CSATLSRTDTQYF
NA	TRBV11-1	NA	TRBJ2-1	TGTGCCAGCAGCTTAGTGCTGCAGGGCCCCTACAATGAGCAGTTCTTC	CASSLVLQGPYNEQFF
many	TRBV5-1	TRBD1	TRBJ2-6	TGCGCCAGCAGCTTGGAAGACAGGGGGACGCGTGCCAACGTCCTGACTTTC	CASSLEDRGTRANVLTF
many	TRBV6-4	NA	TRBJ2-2	TGTGCCAGCAGTGACTCCGAGGCCGGGGAGCTGTTTTTT	CASSDSEAGELFF
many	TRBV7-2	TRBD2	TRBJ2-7	TGTGCCAGCAGACTAGCGGGGGGGAAAAACGAGCAGTACTTC	CASRLAGGKNEQYF
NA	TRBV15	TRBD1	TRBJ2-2	TGTGCCACCAGCAGATCCGGGACAGCGAACACCGGGGAGCTGTTTTTT	CATSRSGTANTGELFF
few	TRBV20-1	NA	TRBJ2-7	TGCAGTGCTAGCAGGGACGGCACCTACGAGCAGTACTTC	CSASRDGTYEQYF
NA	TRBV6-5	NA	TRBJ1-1	TGTGCCAGCAGTTACTCCGTCACAGGTTTAAACACTGAAGCTTTCTTT	CASSYSVTGLNTEAFF
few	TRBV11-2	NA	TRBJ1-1	TGTGCCAGCAGCTTAGCCATCGGCACTGAAGCTTTCTTT	CASSLAIGTEAFF
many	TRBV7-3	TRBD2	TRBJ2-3	TGTGCCAGCAGCTTAAAGCCCGGGCTAGCGGATATCACAGATACGCAGTATTTT	CASSLKPGLADITDTQYF
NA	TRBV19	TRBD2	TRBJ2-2	TGTGCCAGTAGTATCTCCACTAGCGCGAACACCGGGGAGCTGTTTTTT	CASSISTSANTGELFF
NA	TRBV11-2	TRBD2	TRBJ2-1	TGTGCCAGCAGCCCCAGCGGGAGCCACAATGAGCAGTTCTTC	CASSPSGSHNEQFF
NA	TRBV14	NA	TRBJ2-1	TGTTCCAGCAGCCAAGATTGGGGGGCAGTTTCAAACTCCTACAATGAGCAGTTCTTC	CSSSQDWGAVSNSYNEQFF
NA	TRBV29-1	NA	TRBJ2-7	TGCAGCGTTGACTTGGGGCAAGCGGGCGAGCAGTACTTC	CSVDLGQAGEQYF
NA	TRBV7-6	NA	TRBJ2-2	TGTGCCAGCAGCTTATTGTCGTGGGGTATCGCGGCGGGGGAGCTGTTTTTT	CASSLLSWGIAAGELFF
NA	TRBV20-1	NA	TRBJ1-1	TGCAGTGCTATCTCTGGGGCCAACACTGAAGCTTTCTTT	CSAISGANTEAFF
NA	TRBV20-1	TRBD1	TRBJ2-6	TGCAGTGCTAGACGTACGGGACAGGGCCCCCCTGGGGCCAACGTCCTGACTTTC	CSARRTGQGPPGANVLTF
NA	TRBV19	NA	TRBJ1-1	TGTGCCAGTAGTATTCCGGTAGGCACCTTGAACACTGAAGCTTTCTTT	CASSIPVGTLNTEAFF
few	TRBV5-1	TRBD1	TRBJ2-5	TGCGCCAGCAGCTTCACAGGGGGTGTTTTGGAAGAGACCCAGTACTTC	CASSFTGGVLEETQYF
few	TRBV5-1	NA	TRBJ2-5	TGCGCCAGCAGCTCCTGGGACCGATTCCAAGAGACCCAGTACTTC	CASSSWDRFQETQYF
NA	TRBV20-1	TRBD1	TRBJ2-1	TGCAGTGCTAGGCCGGACAGGGGGCTTTTGGATGAGCAGTTCTTC	CSARPDRGLLDEQFF
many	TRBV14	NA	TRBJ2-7	TGTGCCAGCAGCCTCGACCTCTACGAGCAGTACTTC	CASSLDLYEQYF
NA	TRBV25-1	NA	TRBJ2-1	TGTGCCAGCAGTGCCGTACAGGGCTCCTACAATGAGCAGTTCTTC	CASSAVQGSYNEQFF
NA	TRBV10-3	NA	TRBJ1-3	TGTGCCATCAGTGAAGCCGGGACAACTGGAAACACCATATATTTT	CAISEAGTTGNTIYF
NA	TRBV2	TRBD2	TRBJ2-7	TGTGCCAGCAGTTTTAGCGGGAGTGGAGTGGGGGGCCGGCACGAGCAGTACTTC	CASSFSGSGVGGRHEQYF
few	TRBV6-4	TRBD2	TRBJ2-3	TGTGCCAGCAAAAAGACTCTAGCGGATGCTACAGATACGCAGTATTTT	CASKKTLADATDTQYF
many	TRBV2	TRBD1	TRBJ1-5	TGTGCCAGCAGTCCATTAGGACAGGGGCGTCCAGGGCCCCAGCATTTT	CASSPLGQGRPGPQHF
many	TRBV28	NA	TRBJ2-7	TGTGCCAGCCGTCGACGTTCCTACGAGCAGTACTTC	CASRRRSYEQYF
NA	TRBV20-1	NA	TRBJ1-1	TGCAGTGCTAGAGATATAGGAGACAGCTTGAACACTGAAGCTTTCTTT	CSARDIGDSLNTEAFF
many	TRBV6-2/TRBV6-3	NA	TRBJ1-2	TGTGCCAGCCTGGGGCACTATGGCTACACCTTC	CASLGHYGYTF
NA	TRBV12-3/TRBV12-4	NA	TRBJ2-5	TGTGCCAGCAGTTTCCCGGGGGAGACCCAGTACTTC	CASSFPGETQYF